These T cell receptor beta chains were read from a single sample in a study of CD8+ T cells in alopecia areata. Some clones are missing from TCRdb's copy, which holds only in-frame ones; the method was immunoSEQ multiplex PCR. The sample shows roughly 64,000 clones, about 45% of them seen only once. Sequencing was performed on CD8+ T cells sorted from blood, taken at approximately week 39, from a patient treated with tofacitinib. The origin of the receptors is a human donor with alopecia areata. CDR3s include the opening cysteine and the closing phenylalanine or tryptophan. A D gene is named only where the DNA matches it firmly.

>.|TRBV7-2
CASSLGSNEQFF
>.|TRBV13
CASSSPGAGSYEQYF
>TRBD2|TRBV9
CASSVETSPRPGELFF
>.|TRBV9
CASSEGASTEAFF
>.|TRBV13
CASSLDGAFDEQYF
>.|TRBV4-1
CASSQEDRQETQYF
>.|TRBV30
CAWSGGLYEQYF
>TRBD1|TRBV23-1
CASSQQGQGFGLYTGELFF
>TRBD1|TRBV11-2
CASSLDRFGDRSSGANVLTF
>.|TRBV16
CASSQGYGQPQHF
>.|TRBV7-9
CASSFDEKLFF
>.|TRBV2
CASSEGRIAYEQYF
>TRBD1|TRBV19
CASSTPDRENTGELFF
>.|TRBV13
CASSLTYDRQETQYF
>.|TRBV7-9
CASSPFGTPTGYEQYF
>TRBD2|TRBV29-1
CSVEALEREGPYNEQFF
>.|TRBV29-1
CSASQGYEQYF
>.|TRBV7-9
CASSLELF
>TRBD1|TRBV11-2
CASSSLQGAQETQYF
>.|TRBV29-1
CSVEASRSSEQFF
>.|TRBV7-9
CASTTGRNEQFF
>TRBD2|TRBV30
CAWSEVAGVNYEQYF
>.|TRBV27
CASGPGGNTIYF
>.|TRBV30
CAWSVPGLPGSYEQYF
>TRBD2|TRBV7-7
CASSLTAGGHYNEQFF
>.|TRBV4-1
CASSQGPAQPQHF
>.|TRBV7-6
CASSLDSGNYEQYF
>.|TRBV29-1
CSVPDSKGGYTF
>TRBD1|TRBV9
CASSDTDRGHHTGELFF
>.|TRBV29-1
CSVTGETQYF
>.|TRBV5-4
CASSPGHIYGYTF
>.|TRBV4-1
CASSQDRQPHYYEQYF
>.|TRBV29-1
CSVELALETQYF
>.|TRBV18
CASSPPEGEDYNEQFF
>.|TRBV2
CATTEGITYEQYF
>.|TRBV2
CAITVPTAYEQYF
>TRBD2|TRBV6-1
CASSEWSLAGESDTQYF
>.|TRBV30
CAWSVLGNEQFF
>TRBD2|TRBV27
CATRLAYEQFF